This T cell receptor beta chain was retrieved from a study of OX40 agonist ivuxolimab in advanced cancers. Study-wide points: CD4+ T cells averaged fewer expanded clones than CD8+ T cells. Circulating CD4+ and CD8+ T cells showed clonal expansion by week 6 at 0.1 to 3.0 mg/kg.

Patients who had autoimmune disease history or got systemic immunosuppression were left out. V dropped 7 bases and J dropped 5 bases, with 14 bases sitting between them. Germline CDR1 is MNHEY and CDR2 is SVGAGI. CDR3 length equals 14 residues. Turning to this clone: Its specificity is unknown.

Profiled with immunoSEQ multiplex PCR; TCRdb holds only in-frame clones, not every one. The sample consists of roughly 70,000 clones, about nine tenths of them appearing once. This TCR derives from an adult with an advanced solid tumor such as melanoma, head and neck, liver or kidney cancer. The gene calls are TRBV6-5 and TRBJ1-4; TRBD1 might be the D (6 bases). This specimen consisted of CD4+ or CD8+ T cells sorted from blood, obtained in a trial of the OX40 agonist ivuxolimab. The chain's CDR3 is CASTLAQGNEKLFF. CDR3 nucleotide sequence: TGTGCCAGCACCTTAGCACAGGGAAATGAAAAACTGTTTTTT.